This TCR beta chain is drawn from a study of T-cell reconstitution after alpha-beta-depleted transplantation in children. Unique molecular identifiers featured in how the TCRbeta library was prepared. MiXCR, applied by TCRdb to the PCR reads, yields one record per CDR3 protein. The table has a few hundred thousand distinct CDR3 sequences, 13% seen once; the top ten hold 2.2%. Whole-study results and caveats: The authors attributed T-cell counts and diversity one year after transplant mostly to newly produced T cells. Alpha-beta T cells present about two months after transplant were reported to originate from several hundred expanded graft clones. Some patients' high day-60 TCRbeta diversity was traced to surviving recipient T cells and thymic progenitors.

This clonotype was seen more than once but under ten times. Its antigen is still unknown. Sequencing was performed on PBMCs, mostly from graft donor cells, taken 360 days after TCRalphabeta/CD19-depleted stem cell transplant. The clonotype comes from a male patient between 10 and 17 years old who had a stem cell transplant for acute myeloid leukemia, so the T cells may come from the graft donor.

CDR3 amino acids: CASSKGGGFGKTEAFF. The DNA of the CDR3 is TGTGCCAGCAGCAAAGGGGGGGGATTTGGCAAAACTGAAGCTTTCTTT. The chain carries TRBV21-1 and TRBJ1-1; TRBD1, the table's D call, lacks a check against the DNA. TRBV21-1 is a recognized pseudogene. The CDR3 consists of 16 residues.